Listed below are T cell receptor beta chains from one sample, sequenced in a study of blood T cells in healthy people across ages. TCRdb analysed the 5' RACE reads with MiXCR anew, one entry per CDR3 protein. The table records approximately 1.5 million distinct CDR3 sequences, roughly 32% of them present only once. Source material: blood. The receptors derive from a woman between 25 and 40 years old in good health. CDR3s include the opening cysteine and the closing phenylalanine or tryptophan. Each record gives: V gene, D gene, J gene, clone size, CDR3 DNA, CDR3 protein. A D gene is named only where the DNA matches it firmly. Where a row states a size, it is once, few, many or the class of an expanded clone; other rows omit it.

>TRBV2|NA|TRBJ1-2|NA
TGTGCCAGCGGATCAGGAAGGACGGGGGGTGATGGCTACACCTTC
CASGSGRTGGDGYTF
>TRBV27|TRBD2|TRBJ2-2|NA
TGTGCCAGCAGTACTTACCTCACTAGCGGGAGGACCGGGGCCGGGGAGCTGTTTTTT
CASSTYLTSGRTGAGELFF
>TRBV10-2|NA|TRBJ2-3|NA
TGCGCCAGCAGTGACTCGGGGGATTGGGATACGCAGTATTTT
CASSDSGDWDTQYF
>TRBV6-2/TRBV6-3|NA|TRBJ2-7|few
TGTGCCAGCAGAACGAGGGTCAACGAGCAGTACTTC
CASRTRVNEQYF
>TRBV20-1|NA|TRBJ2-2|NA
TGCAGTCACCCGGGAGAGGCCGGGGAGCTGTTTTTT
CSHPGEAGELFF
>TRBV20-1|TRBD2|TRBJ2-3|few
TGCAGTGCTAGTGATTGGACTAGCGGGAGAGCCCAAGATACGCAGTATTTT
CSASDWTSGRAQDTQYF
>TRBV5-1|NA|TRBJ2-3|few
TGCGCCAGCAGCCAGGGACAAATTAGCACAGATACGCAGTATTTT
CASSQGQISTDTQYF
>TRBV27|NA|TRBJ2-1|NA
TGTGCCAGCAGACAGGTGGGGAAAAGATCCAATGGGCAGTTCTTC
CASRQVGKRSNGQFF
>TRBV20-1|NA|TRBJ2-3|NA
TGCAGTGCTAGAGATCGAAAGGGAAGTAACGCAGATACGCAGTATTTT
CSARDRKGSNADTQYF
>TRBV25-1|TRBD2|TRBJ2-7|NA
TGTGCCAGCAGCCCTGGGGGTAGCGGGAGGTACTACGAGCAGTACTTC
CASSPGGSGRYYEQYF
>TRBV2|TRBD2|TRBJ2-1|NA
TGTGTCAGCAGTGACTATAGCGGGAGCTCCTACAATGAGCAGTTCTTC
CVSSDYSGSSYNEQFF
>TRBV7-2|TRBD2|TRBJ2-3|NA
TGTGCCAGCAGCTCTGTAGCGGGGACCCTTCCTTTTGGCACAGATACGCAGTATTTT
CASSSVAGTLPFGTDTQYF
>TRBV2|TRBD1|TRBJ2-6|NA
TGTGCCAGCAGAGGGGACAGGGCGGGAGGGGCCAACGTCCTGACTTTC
CASRGDRAGGANVLTF
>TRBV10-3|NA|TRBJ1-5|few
TGTGCCATCAGTGAAGACACCTATAGCAATCAGCCCCAGCATTTT
CAISEDTYSNQPQHF
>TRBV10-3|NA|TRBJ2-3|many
TGTGCCATCAGAGATTTAAGTAACACTGACCTCACAGATACGCAGTATTTT
CAIRDLSNTDLTDTQYF
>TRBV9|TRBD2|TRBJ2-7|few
TGTGCCAGCAGCCCAGGGGATGGACTAGCGGGGAGAACCTACGAGCAGTACTTC
CASSPGDGLAGRTYEQYF
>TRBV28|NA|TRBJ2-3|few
TGTGCCAGCAGTTTGTCTGGGACCAGGAGTTACACAGATACGCAGTATTTT
CASSLSGTRSYTDTQYF
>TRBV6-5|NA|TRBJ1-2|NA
TGTGCCAGCACCGCAATAGGGAGGAACTATGGCTACACCTTC
CASTAIGRNYGYTF
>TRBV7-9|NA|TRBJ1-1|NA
TGTGCCAGCATCCCCGAGGGGAGAATGAACACTGAAGCTTTCTTT
CASIPEGRMNTEAFF
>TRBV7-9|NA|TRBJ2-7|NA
TGTGCCAGCGGCTTCCAGGGGATCTACGAGCAGTACTTC
CASGFQGIYEQYF
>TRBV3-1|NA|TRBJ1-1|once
TGTGCCAGCAGCCCCCGGAGGCAGAACACTGAAGCTTTCTTT
CASSPRRQNTEAFF
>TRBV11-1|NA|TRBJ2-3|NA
TGTGCCAGCAGCTTAGCCCTCCAGGGAAGCACAGATACGCAGTATTTT
CASSLALQGSTDTQYF
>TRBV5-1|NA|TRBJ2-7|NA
TGCGCCAGCAGCTTGGTAGTCCACTCCTACGAGCAGTACTTC
CASSLVVHSYEQYF
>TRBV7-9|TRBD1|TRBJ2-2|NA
TGTGCCAGCAGCCCAAAATGGGACAGGCGTGAAGGAACCGGGGAGCTGTTTTTT
CASSPKWDRREGTGELFF
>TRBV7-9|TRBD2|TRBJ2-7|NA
TGTGCCAGCAGCCCAATCGTAGCGGGAGAGCAGTACTTC
CASSPIVAGEQYF
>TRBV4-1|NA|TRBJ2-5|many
TGCGCCAGCAGCCATCCAGGGACCCAAGAGACCCAGTACTTC
CASSHPGTQETQYF
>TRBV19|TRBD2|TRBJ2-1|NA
TGTGCCAGTCCGGGACTAGCGTACAATGAGCAGTTCTTC
CASPGLAYNEQFF
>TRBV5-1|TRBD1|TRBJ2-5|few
TGCGCCAGCGGACAGGGGGCGCGGGAGACCCAGTACTTC
CASGQGARETQYF